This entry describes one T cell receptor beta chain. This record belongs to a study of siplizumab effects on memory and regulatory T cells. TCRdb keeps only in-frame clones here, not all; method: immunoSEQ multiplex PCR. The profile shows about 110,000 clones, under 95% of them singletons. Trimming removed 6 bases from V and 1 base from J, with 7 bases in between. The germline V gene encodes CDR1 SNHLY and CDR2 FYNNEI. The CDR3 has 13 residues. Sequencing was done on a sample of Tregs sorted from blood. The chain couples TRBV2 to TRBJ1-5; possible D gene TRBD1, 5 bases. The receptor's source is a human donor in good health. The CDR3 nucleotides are TGTGCCAGCAGCAGGGAGAGCAATCAGCCCCAGCATTTT. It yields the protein CASSRESNQPQHF. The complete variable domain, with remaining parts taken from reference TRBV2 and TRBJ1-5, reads EPEVTQTPSHQVTQMGQEVILRCVPISNHLYFYWYRQILGQKVEFLVSFYNNEISEKSEIFDDQFSVERPDGSNFTLKIRSTKLEDSAMYFCASSRESNQPQHFGDGTRLSIL.